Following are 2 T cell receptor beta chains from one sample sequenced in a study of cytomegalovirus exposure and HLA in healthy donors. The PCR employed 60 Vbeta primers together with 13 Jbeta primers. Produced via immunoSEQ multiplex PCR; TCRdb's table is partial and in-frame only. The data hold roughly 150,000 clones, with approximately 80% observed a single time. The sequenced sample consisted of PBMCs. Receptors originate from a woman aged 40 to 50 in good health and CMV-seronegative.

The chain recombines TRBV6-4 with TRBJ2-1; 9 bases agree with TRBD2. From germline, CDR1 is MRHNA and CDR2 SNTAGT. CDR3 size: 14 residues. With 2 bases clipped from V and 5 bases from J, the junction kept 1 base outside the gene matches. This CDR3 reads CASSDSGGNNEQFF. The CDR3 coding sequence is TGTGCCAGCAGTGACAGCGGGGGGAACAATGAGCAGTTCTTC.

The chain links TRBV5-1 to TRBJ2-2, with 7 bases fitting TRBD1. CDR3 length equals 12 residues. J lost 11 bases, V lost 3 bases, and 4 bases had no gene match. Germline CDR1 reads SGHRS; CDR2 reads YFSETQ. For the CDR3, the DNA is TGCGCCAGCAGCTCCGACAGGGTCGAGCTGTTTTTT. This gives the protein CASSSDRVELFF.